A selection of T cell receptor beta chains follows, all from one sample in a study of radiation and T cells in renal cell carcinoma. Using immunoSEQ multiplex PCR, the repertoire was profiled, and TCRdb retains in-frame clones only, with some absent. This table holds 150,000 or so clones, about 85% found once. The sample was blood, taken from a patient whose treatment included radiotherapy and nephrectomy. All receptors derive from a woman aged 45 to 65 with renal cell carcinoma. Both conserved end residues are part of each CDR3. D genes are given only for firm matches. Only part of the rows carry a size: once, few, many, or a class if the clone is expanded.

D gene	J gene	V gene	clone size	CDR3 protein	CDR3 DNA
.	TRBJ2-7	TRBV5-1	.	CASSSGPVEAYEQYF	TGCGCCAGCAGTTCGGGGCCGGTAGAAGCCTACGAGCAGTACTTC
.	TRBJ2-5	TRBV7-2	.	CASSFGQLQETQYF	TGTGCCAGCAGCTTCGGACAACTCCAAGAGACCCAGTACTTC
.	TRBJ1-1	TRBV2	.	CASSDRQQNTEAFF	TGTGCCAGCAGTGATCGGCAACAGAACACTGAAGCTTTCTTT
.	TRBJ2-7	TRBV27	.	CASGPDYEQYF	TGTGCCAGCGGACCTGACTACGAGCAGTACTTC
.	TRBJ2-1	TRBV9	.	CASSVGASSSSYNEQFF	TGTGCCAGCAGCGTAGGGGCTAGCTCTAGCTCCTACAATGAGCAGTTCTTC
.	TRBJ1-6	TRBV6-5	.	CASSYSLNSPLHF	TGTGCCAGCAGTTACTCTTTAAATTCACCCCTCCACTTT
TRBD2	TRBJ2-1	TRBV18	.	CASSPSNLAGTNEQFF	TGTGCCAGCTCACCATCGAATCTAGCGGGGACTAATGAGCAGTTCTTC
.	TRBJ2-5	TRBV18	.	CASSPYRETQYF	TGTGCCAGCTCACCTTACAGGGAGACCCAGTACTTC
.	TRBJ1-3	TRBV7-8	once	CASSLDLGRNTIYF	TGTGCCAGCAGCTTAGATCTCGGCAGAAACACCATATATTTT
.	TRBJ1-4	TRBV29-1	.	CSVDQGANEKLFF	TGCAGCGTTGACCAAGGGGCTAATGAAAAACTGTTTTTT
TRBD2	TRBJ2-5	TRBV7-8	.	CASSFRTSGGPLGETQYF	TGTGCCAGCAGCTTTCGGACTAGCGGGGGCCCCCTGGGGGAGACCCAGTACTTC
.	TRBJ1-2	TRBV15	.	CATSREVLGEGYTF	TGTGCCACCAGCAGAGAGGTTTTGGGCGAGGGCTACACCTTC
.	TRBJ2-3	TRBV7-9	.	CASSLASAGDTQYF	TGTGCCAGCAGCTTAGCGTCTGCGGGGGATACGCAGTATTTT
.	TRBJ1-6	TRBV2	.	CASSPGQSRGSPLHF	TGTGCCAGCAGTCCGGGCCAGTCTAGGGGTTCACCCCTCCACTTT
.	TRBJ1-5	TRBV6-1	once	CASKLEGIQPQHF	TGTGCCAGCAAACTGGAAGGAATTCAGCCCCAGCATTTT
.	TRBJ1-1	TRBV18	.	CASSPPVGDEAFF	TGTGCCAGCTCACCACCGGTGGGGGATGAAGCTTTCTTT
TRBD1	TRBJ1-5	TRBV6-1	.	CASSEATGKGNQPQHF	TGTGCCAGCAGTGAAGCGACAGGGAAAGGGAATCAGCCCCAGCATTTT
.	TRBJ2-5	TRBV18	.	CASSRQERQETQYF	TGTGCCAGCTCACGTCAGGAGCGCCAAGAGACCCAGTACTTC
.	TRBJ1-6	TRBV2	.	CASLRGNNSPLHF	TGTGCCAGCCTCAGGGGAAATAATTCACCCCTCCACTTT
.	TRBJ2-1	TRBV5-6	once	CASSQGPPGGDEQFF	TGTGCCAGCAGCCAAGGACCCCCGGGCGGGGATGAGCAGTTCTTC
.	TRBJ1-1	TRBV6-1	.	CASSEFGVGSPTEAFF	TGTGCCAGCAGTGAATTCGGGGTTGGGTCCCCCACTGAAGCTTTCTTT
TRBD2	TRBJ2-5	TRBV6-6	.	CASRRTSGEWETQYF	TGTGCCAGCAGGAGGACTAGCGGGGAATGGGAGACCCAGTACTTC
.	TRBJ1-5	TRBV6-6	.	CASSLSNQPQHF	TGTGCCAGCAGTCTAAGCAATCAGCCCCAGCATTTT
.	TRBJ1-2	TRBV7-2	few	CASSFQANYGYTF	TGTGCCAGCAGCTTCCAGGCTAACTATGGCTACACCTTC